The 16 T cell receptor beta chains presented below share a single source sample, sequenced in a study of graft-versus-host responses after intestinal transplantation. The protocol was immunoSEQ multiplex PCR, while the TCRdb copy is restricted to in-frame clones and leaves out a portion. The data contain some 45,000 clones, approximately 95% of them singletons. The sample in question was PBMCs, obtained 335 days after intestinal transplant. All receptors come from a human patient who received an intestinal transplant, so some T cells may come from the graft donor.

This sequence joins TRBV7-3 and TRBJ2-7; TRBD2 matches 12 bases. The V gene's germline CDR1 is SGHTA and CDR2 FQGTGA. The CDR3 runs to 15 residues. V shed 5 bases, J shed 4 bases, and the junction held 6 bases outside the gene matches. DNA for the CDR3: TGTGCCAGCAGCCCTCTAGCGGGGGGGCGATACGAGCAGTACTTC. Protein sequence: CASSPLAGGRYEQYF.

CDR3 nucleotides: TGCGCCAGCAGCGACGGGCGAGGAGAGACCCAGTACTTC. Protein: CASSDGRGETQYF. The V call is TRBV5-1, the J call TRBJ2-5; D ambiguous. This CDR3 is 13 amino acids long. In germline, CDR1 is SGHRS, CDR2 YFSETQ. V lost 4 bases, J lost 4 bases, and 11 bases lay in between.

The chain combines TRBV28 with TRBJ1-2; D uncertain. Trimming took off 1 base at V and 3 bases at J, with 9 bases between the two ends. The CDR3 contains 14 residues. Germline V gene sequence: CDR1 MDHEN, CDR2 SYDVKM. The CDR3, as DNA: TGTGCCAGCAGTTTATCGGGAGGGTACTATGGCTACACCTTC. This gives the protein CASSLSGGYYGYTF.

The gene calls are TRBV7-6 and TRBJ2-5; D gene uncertain. The CDR3 contains 14 residues. Germline V lookup: CDR1 SGHVS, CDR2 FNYEAQ. Trimming took 1 base from V and 1 from J, leaving 7 bases between them. The CDR3 spells CASSLGHGQETQYF. CDR3 coding DNA: TGTGCCAGCAGCTTAGGCCATGGCCAAGAGACCCAGTACTTC.

This clone was picked up one time. This rearrangement joins TRBV12-5 to TRBJ2-5; TRBD2 matches at 9 bases. Germline lookup yields CDR1 LGHNT and CDR2 FRNRAP. The V segment lost 4 bases and the J segment 2 bases; nucleotides outside the gene matches: 8. The CDR3 extends over 16 amino acids. The CDR3 DNA reads TGTGCTAGTGGTTCAATAGCGGGGGATGGGCAAGAGACCCAGTACTTC. This sequence encodes CASGSIAGDGQETQYF. The variable domain in full, with the rest retrieved from reference TRBV12-5 and TRBJ2-5, is DARVTQTPRHKVTEMGQEVTMRCQPILGHNTVFWYRQTMMQGLELLAYFRNRAPLDDSGMPKDRFSAEMPDATLATLKIQPSEPRDSAVYFCASGSIAGDGQETQYFGPGTRLLVL.

The rearrangement uses TRBV19 and TRBJ2-2, with D uncertain. The V and J ends lost 6 bases and 1 base respectively, with 9 bases between them. In germline, CDR1 is LNHDA, CDR2 SQIVND (reference sequence). This CDR3 spans 14 amino acids. In nucleotides, the CDR3 is TGTGCCAGTAGCCAACACCGGAACACCGGGGAGCTGTTTTTT. This translates into CASSQHRNTGELFF.

The V gene is TRBV7-9, the J gene TRBJ2-5, with 16 bases matching TRBD2. The germline CDR1 and CDR2 sequences are SEHNR and FQNEAQ (reference sequence). The CDR3 sequence is 17 residues long. The junction had 5 bases not matched to a gene; V was cut back by 5 bases and J by 2 bases. CDR3 sequence (DNA): TGTGCCAGCAGCACGACGGGACTAGCGGGGGGGCAAGAGACCCAGTACTTC. It yields the protein CASSTTGLAGGQETQYF.

The table lists this clone with a count of one. The chain recombines TRBV28 with TRBJ1-5, with a possible D match to TRBD1 (5 bases). The CDR3 loop spans 14 amino acids. The germline gives CDR1 MDHEN, CDR2 SYDVKM. V dropped 6 bases and J dropped 1 base, with 10 bases sitting between them. The chain's CDR3 is CASRIDRSNQPQHF. The CDR3 nucleotides are TGTGCCAGCAGGATAGACAGAAGCAATCAGCCCCAGCATTTT.

CDR3 residues: CASSLDPDFYEQYF. In DNA, the CDR3 is TGTGCCAGCAGCTTAGATCCAGACTTCTACGAGCAGTACTTC. The gene calls are TRBV11-2 and TRBJ2-7; D remains ambiguous. Trimming removed 0 bases from V and 3 bases from J, with 9 bases in between. The CDR3 consists of 14 residues. CDR1 is SGHAT and CDR2 is FQNNGV in the germline V gene.

J is TRBJ2-1 and V is TRBV15, with D unclear. Germline CDR1 LNHNV, CDR2 YYDKDF (reference sequence). The CDR3 covers 16 residues. Trimming removed 6 bases from V and 0 bases from J, with 15 bases in between. The CDR3 sequence: CATRRRSVGSYNEQFF. The CDR3 DNA reads TGTGCCACCAGGCGGCGGAGTGTCGGCTCCTACAATGAGCAGTTCTTC.

The chain carries TRBV5-1 and TRBJ2-7, with TRBD2 matching over 9 bases. Trimming took 0 bases from V and 4 from J; bases not matched to a gene: 2. This CDR3 has 14 residues. Germline CDR1 is SGHRS and CDR2 is YFSETQ. CDR3 DNA sequence: TGCGCCAGCAGCTTGGGGACTAGCGCGTACGAGCAGTACTTC. Protein sequence: CASSLGTSAYEQYF.

The V gene is TRBV6-5, the J gene TRBJ1-1; D is perhaps TRBD1 (5 bases). The V and J ends lost 0 bases and 11 bases respectively, with 16 bases between them. The CDR3 consists of 14 residues. Per the germline V gene, CDR1 is MNHEY and CDR2 is SVGAGI. CDR3 amino acids: CASSYSVPAGTAFF. The CDR3 DNA reads as TGTGCCAGCAGTTACTCGGTCCCTGCGGGGACGGCTTTCTTT.

The chain employs TRBV10-1 and TRBJ2-1, with D uncertain. The CDR3 runs to 13 residues. CDR1 WNHNN and CDR2 SYGVQD come from the germline V gene (reference sequence). V shed 0 bases and J shed 4 bases, with 4 bases lying between them. The chain's CDR3 is CASSESTYNEQFF. The CDR3 DNA reads as TGCGCCAGCAGTGAGTCGACATACAATGAGCAGTTCTTC.

This rearrangement joins TRBV19 to TRBJ1-1, with D unresolved. CDR1 and CDR2 (germline): LNHDA, SQIVND (reference sequence). The CDR3 has 16 amino acids. Trimming took off 5 bases at V and 6 bases at J, with 22 bases between the two ends. The CDR3 sequence is CASSEGSAFGRAEAFF. Written as DNA, the CDR3 is TGTGCCAGTAGTGAAGGGTCGGCGTTTGGTAGGGCTGAAGCTTTCTTT.

The genes are TRBV2 and TRBJ2-2, with D unclear. The CDR3 length is 11 residues. The germline CDR1 and CDR2 sequences are SNHLY and FYNNEI. The germline V and J ends were trimmed by 10 bases and 4 bases, with 7 bases remaining between them. CDR3 in amino acids: CATQVTGELFF. Written as DNA, the CDR3 is TGTGCCACCCAGGTCACCGGGGAGCTGTTTTTT.

V is TRBV6-1 and J is TRBJ1-6; no definite D call. The CDR3 has 11 amino acids. Germline CDR1 reads MNHNS; CDR2 reads SASEGT. Trimming removed 7 bases from V and 8 bases from J, with 6 bases in between. For the CDR3, the DNA is TGTGCCAGCACGGAGGATTCACCCCTCCACTTT. Translating it yields CASTEDSPLHF.